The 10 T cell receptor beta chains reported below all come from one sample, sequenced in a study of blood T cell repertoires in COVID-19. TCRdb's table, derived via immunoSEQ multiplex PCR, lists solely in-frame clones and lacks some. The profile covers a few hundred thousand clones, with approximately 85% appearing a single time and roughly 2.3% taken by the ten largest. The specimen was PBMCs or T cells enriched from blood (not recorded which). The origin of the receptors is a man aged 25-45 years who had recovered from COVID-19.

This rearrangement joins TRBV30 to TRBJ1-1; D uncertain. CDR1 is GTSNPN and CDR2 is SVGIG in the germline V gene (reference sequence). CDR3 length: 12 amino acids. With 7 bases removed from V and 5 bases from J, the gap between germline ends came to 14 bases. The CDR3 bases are TGTGCCTTCTCTATTGGTCGGACTGAAGCTTTCTTT. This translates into CAFSIGRTEAFF.

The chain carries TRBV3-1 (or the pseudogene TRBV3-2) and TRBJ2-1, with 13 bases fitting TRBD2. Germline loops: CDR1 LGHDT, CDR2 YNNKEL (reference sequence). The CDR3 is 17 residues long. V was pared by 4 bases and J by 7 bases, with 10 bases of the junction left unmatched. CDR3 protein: CASSLLLAGGPKNEQFF. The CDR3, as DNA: TGTGCCAGCAGCCTATTACTAGCGGGGGGGCCTAAAAATGAGCAGTTCTTC.

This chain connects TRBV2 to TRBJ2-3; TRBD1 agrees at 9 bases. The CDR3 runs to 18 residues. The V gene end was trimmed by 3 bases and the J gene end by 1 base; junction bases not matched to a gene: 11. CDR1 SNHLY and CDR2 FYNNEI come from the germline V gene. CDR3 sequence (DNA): TGTGCCAGCAGTGACACGGGTTTCCGGGACAGGGGCACAGATACGCAGTATTTT. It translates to CASSDTGFRDRGTDTQYF.

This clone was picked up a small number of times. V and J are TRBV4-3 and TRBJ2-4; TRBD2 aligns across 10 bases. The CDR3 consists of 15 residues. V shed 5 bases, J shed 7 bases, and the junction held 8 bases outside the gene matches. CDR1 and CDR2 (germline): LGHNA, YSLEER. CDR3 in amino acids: CASSRAGGPGNIQYF. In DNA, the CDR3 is TGCGCCAGCAGCAGAGCGGGGGGGCCGGGGAACATTCAGTACTTC.

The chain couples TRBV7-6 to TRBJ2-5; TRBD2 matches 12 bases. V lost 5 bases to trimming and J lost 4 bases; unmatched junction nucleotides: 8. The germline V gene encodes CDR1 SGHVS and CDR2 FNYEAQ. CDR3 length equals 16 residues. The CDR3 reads CASSPAASGRGETQYF. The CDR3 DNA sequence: TGTGCCAGCAGCCCAGCGGCTAGCGGGAGGGGAGAGACCCAGTACTTC.

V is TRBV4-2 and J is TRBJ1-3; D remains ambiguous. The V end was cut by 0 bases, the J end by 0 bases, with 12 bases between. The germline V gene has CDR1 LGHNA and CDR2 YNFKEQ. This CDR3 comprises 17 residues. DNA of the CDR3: TGTGCCAGCAGCCAAGATGGTCGCCGGGACTCTGGAAACACCATATATTTT. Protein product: CASSQDGRRDSGNTIYF.

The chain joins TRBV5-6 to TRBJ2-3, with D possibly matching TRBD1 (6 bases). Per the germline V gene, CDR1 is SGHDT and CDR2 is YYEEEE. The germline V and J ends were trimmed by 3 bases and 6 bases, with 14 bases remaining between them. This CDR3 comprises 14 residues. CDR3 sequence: CASSSRTDLDTQYF. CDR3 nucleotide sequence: TGTGCCAGCAGCTCCCGGACAGACCTCGATACGCAGTATTTT.

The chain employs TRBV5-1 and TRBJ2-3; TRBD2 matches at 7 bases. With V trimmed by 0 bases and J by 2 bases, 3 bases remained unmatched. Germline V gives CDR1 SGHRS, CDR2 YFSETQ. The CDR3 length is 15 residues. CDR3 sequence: CASSLAGGFTDTQYF. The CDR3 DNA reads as TGCGCCAGCAGCTTGGCGGGAGGATTCACAGATACGCAGTATTTT. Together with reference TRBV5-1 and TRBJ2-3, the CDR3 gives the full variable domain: KAGVTQTPRYLIKTRGQQVTLSCSPISGHRSVSWYQQTPGQGLQFLFEYFSETQRNKGNFPGRFSGRQFSNSRSEMNVSTLELGDSALYLCASSLAGGFTDTQYFGPGTRLTVL.

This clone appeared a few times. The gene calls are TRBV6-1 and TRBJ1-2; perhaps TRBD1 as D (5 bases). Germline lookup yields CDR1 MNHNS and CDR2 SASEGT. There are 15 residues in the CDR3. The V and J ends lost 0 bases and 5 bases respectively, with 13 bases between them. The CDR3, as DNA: TGTGCCAGCAGTGAAGCAGGTGGGGCAGTTTATGGCTACACCTTC. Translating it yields CASSEAGGAVYGYTF.

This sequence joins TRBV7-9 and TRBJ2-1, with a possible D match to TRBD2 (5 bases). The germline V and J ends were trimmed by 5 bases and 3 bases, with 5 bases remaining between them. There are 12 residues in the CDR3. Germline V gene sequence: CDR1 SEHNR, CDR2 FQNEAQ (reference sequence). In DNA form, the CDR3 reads TGTGCCAGCAGCCGGGACTACAATGAGCAGTTCTTC. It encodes CASSRDYNEQFF.